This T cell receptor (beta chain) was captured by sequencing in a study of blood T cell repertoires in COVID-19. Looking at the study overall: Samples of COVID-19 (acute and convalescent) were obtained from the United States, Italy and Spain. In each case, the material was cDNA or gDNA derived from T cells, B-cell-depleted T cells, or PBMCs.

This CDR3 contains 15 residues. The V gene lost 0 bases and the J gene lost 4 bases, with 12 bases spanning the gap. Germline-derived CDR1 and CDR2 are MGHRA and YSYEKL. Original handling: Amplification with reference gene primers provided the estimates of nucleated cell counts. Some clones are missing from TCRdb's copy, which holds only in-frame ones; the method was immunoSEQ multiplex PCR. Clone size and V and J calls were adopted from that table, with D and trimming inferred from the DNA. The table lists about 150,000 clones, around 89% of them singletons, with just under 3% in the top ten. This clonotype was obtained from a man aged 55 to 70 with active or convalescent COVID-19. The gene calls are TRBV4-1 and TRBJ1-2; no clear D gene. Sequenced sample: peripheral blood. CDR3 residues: CASSQDARHPYGYTF. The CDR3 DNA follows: TGCGCCAGCAGCCAAGATGCGCGGCACCCCTATGGCTACACCTTC.